A single sample gave rise to the 30 T cell receptor beta chains below, sequenced in a study of cytomegalovirus exposure and HLA in healthy donors. The PCR was carried out with 60 Vbeta primers and 13 Jbeta primers. Method: immunoSEQ multiplex PCR; TCRdb's copy keeps in-frame clones and lacks some. The repertoire consists of under 120,000 clones, with 70% to 80% occurring once and the leading ten covering approximately 2.5%. Sequencing was performed on PBMCs. The receptors derive from a man aged 45 to 65 in good health and CMV-seropositive.

The chain carries TRBV5-1 and TRBJ2-5; the D gene is possibly TRBD2 (7 bases). The J call may be incorrect, as the DNA end agrees better with TRBJ2-7. The CDR3 length is 15 residues. Germline values: CDR1 SGHRS, CDR2 YFSETQ. CDR3 coding DNA: TGCGCCAGCAGGGGAGGGACCGGGACACCCCGCGAGCAGTACTTC. Encoded protein: CASRGGTGTPREQYF.

V is TRBV27 and J is TRBJ2-7; 9 positions match TRBD1. J lost 0 bases, V lost 6 bases, and 6 bases had no gene match. The CDR3 length is 15 residues. Germline V gives CDR1 MNHEY, CDR2 SMNVEV (reference sequence). The CDR3 here is CASSPGTGISYEQYF. DNA for the CDR3: TGTGCCAGCAGCCCGGGGACAGGGATCTCCTACGAGCAGTACTTC.

V is TRBV7-9 and J is TRBJ2-7, with D unresolved. Germline CDR1 is SEHNR and CDR2 is FQNEAQ (reference sequence). The CDR3 runs 14 residues. Trimming took 8 bases from V and 5 from J, leaving 19 bases between them. CDR3 loop: CASQAPLNLDEQYF. DNA of the CDR3: TGTGCCAGCCAGGCCCCGCTTAATTTGGACGAGCAGTACTTC. The entire variable domain, with the rest obtained from reference TRBV7-9 and TRBJ2-7, is as follows: DTGVSQNPRHKITKRGQNVTFRCDPISEHNRLYWYRQTLGQGPEFLTYFQNEAQLEKSRLLSDRFSAERPKGSFSTLEIQRTEQGDSAMYLCASQAPLNLDEQYFGPGTRLTVT.

Only a few counts were recorded for this clone. This chain uses TRBV7-8 with TRBJ2-7; 11 bases fit TRBD2. Germline assignment: CDR1 SGHVS and CDR2 FQNEAQ. CDR3 size: 14 residues. V was pared by 4 bases and J by 7 bases, with 6 bases of the junction left unmatched. The CDR3 protein is CASSSFGLAGEQYF. The CDR3 DNA follows: TGTGCCAGCAGCTCCTTCGGACTAGCGGGTGAGCAGTACTTC. The full variable domain, its missing parts supplied by reference TRBV7-8 and TRBJ2-7, is GAGVSQSPRYKVAKRGQDVALRCDPISGHVSLFWYQQALGQGPEFLTYFQNEAQLDKSGLPSDRFFAERPEGSVSTLKIQRTQQEDSAVYLCASSSFGLAGEQYFGPGTRLTVT.

The rearrangement links TRBV6-5 to TRBJ2-2; weak D call: TRBD1 (6 bases). V gave up 0 bases and J gave up 5 bases, with 10 bases separating them. The CDR3 extends over 15 amino acids. CDR1 and CDR2 (germline): MNHEY, SVGAGI. The CDR3 DNA reads TGTGCCAGCAGTTACTCCGGGACATTGACCGGGGAGCTGTTTTTT. Translation: CASSYSGTLTGELFF.

The rearrangement joins TRBV4-2 to TRBJ2-3; 10 bases are shared with TRBD1. This CDR3 spans 17 amino acids. V shed 3 bases, J shed 6 bases, and the junction held 12 bases outside the gene matches. Germline V gives CDR1 LGHNA, CDR2 YNFKEQ. The CDR3 loop reads CASSQATGGAGRDTQYF. CDR3 bases: TGTGCCAGCAGCCAGGCGACAGGGGGCGCCGGTCGGGATACGCAGTATTTT.

This sequence joins TRBV7-3 and TRBJ2-5, with TRBD1 identical over 7 bases. Per the germline V gene, CDR1 is SGHTA and CDR2 is FQGTGA. This CDR3 has 15 amino acids. With V trimmed by 2 bases and J by 2 bases, 5 bases remained unmatched. CDR3 nucleotide sequence: TGTGCCAGCAGCTTATTAGGGGGACAGCAAGAGACCCAGTACTTC. It yields the protein CASSLLGGQQETQYF.

This clone was seen only a few times. The chain combines TRBV4-2 with TRBJ2-1; 16 positions agree with TRBD2. J was trimmed by 10 bases and V by 0 bases; bases with no gene match: 12. The CDR3 is 19 amino acids. The germline V gene encodes CDR1 LGHNA and CDR2 YNFKEQ. The CDR3 region is CASSQDRGLAGGPVWEQFF. The CDR3 coding sequence is TGTGCCAGCAGCCAAGATCGGGGACTAGCGGGAGGGCCGGTGTGGGAGCAGTTCTTC.

The chain combines TRBV10-3 with TRBJ2-5; possibly TRBD1 for D (6 bases). Germline CDR1 and CDR2: ENHRY and SYGVKD. The CDR3 is 15 residues long. Trimming shortened V by 10 bases and J by 1 base, and 19 bases separated the two germline ends. CDR3 protein: CATQLGASSQETQYF. CDR3 in DNA: TGTGCCACCCAACTGGGGGCCTCCTCCCAAGAGACCCAGTACTTC.

The chain has TRBV4-1 and TRBJ1-1; 7 nucleotides match TRBD1. V lost 4 bases, J lost 10 bases, and 9 bases stayed unmatched. This CDR3 comprises 13 residues. Germline lookup yields CDR1 MGHRA and CDR2 YSYEKL. CDR3 bases: TGCGCCAGCAGCCGAACAGGGGCGGGAGGAGCTTTCTTT. Protein: CASSRTGAGGAFF.

V usage is TRBV7-6 and J usage is TRBJ2-1, with 13 bases fitting TRBD2. Germline-derived CDR1 and CDR2 are SGHVS and FNYEAQ. V dropped 5 bases and J dropped 0; count of bases not matched to a gene: 7. The CDR3 is 18 residues long. The CDR3 coding sequence is TGTGCCAGCAGCCTAACTAGCGGGAGGGTGAGCTCCTACAATGAGCAGTTCTTC. It is translated as CASSLTSGRVSSYNEQFF.

In nucleotides, the CDR3 is TGTGCCAGCTCACCGCTTGTGGGGCGGAAGAACACTGAAGCTTTCTTT. This translates into CASSPLVGRKNTEAFF. The chain couples TRBV18 to TRBJ1-1; D perhaps matches TRBD1 (5 bases). There are 16 residues in the CDR3. V was clipped by 3 bases and J by 1 base, with 15 bases between them. Germline CDR1 KGHSH, CDR2 LQKENI.

The chain uses TRBV5-4 and TRBJ2-1; D may be TRBD2 (7 bases). Germline V CDR1 and CDR2: SGHNT, YYREEE (reference sequence). The CDR3 loop spans 15 amino acids. Trimming removed 5 bases at V and 3 bases at J, with 15 bases between. The DNA for the CDR3 is TGTGCCAGCAGACCAGGGGCGGGAGACTACAATGAGCAGTTCTTC. It encodes CASRPGAGDYNEQFF.

The rearrangement joins TRBV6-6 to TRBJ2-1, with 10 bases that match TRBD1. The CDR3 has 13 residues. J lost 9 bases, V lost 6 bases, and 5 bases had no gene match. Germline CDR1 reads MNHNY; CDR2 reads SVGAGI (reference sequence). In DNA form, the CDR3 reads TGTGCCAGCAGGCCGGGACAGGGGACTGAGCAGTTCTTC. Translated: CASRPGQGTEQFF.

The chain employs TRBV19 and TRBJ2-7; 11 positions agree with TRBD1. The V gene's germline CDR1 is LNHDA and CDR2 SQIVND (reference sequence). The CDR3 runs to 15 residues. Losses at the gene ends were 9 bases for V and 3 bases for J; bases not matched to a gene: 10. CDR3 DNA: TGTGCCAGCGCCCCGGGGACAGGGGGTATCTACGAGCAGTACTTC. Its translation is CASAPGTGGIYEQYF.

The chain has TRBV7-3 and TRBJ2-2; D is possibly TRBD1 (5 bases). This CDR3 region has 14 residues. The germline CDR1 and CDR2 sequences are SGHTA and FQGTGA. V was cut by 4 bases and J by 0 bases, with 6 bases left in between. CDR3 residues: CASSSTANTGELFF. CDR3 bases: TGTGCCAGCAGCTCGACAGCGAACACCGGGGAGCTGTTTTTT.

This rearrangement joins TRBV2 to TRBJ2-1, with 9 bases matching TRBD2. The CDR3 extends over 15 amino acids. Germline V gene sequence: CDR1 SNHLY, CDR2 FYNNEI. J gave up 4 bases and V 6 bases, and 7 bases lay outside the gene matches. CDR3 in amino acids: CASRAGTSLYNEQFF. The CDR3 bases are TGTGCCAGCAGGGCCGGGACTAGCTTGTACAATGAGCAGTTCTTC.

The table lists this clone with a few counts. The V and J genes are TRBV5-1 and TRBJ2-2; 10 nucleotides match TRBD2. With V trimmed by 5 bases and J by 3 bases, 10 bases remained unmatched. Germline-derived CDR1 and CDR2 are SGHRS and YFSETQ. This CDR3 is 17 amino acids long. The CDR3 bases are TGCGCCAGCAGAGCGGGGGGGCTCGCTTCGGACACCGGGGAGCTGTTTTTT. This codes for CASRAGGLASDTGELFF. The full variable domain, rest sourced from reference TRBV5-1 and TRBJ2-2, is KAGVTQTPRYLIKTRGQQVTLSCSPISGHRSVSWYQQTPGQGLQFLFEYFSETQRNKGNFPGRFSGRQFSNSRSEMNVSTLELGDSALYLCASRAGGLASDTGELFFGEGSRLTVL.

The chain joins TRBV2 to TRBJ1-4; perhaps TRBD1 as D (5 bases). V dropped 5 bases and J dropped 4 bases, with 8 bases sitting between them. This CDR3 is built from 13 residues. Germline loops: CDR1 SNHLY, CDR2 FYNNEI. The CDR3 reads CASSIQVNEKLFF. The CDR3 nucleotides read TGTGCCAGCAGTATACAGGTTAATGAAAAACTGTTTTTT. Based on the CDR3 plus reference TRBV2 and TRBJ1-4, the full variable domain is EPEVTQTPSHQVTQMGQEVILRCVPISNHLYFYWYRQILGQKVEFLVSFYNNEISEKSEIFDDQFSVERPDGSNFTLKIRSTKLEDSAMYFCASSIQVNEKLFFGSGTQLSVL.

The chain recombines TRBV7-3 with TRBJ1-3; D not resolved. V was clipped by 4 bases and J by 1 base, with 5 bases between them. Looked up from germline, CDR1 is SGHTA and CDR2 is FQGTGA. The CDR3 runs 13 residues. This CDR3 reads CASSSNSGNTIYF. DNA for the CDR3: TGTGCCAGCAGCTCCAATTCTGGAAACACCATATATTTT.

This clone appeared once. The chain joins TRBV27 to TRBJ1-4; a weak D match, TRBD1 (5 bases). The V end was cut by 11 bases, the J end by 8 bases, with 15 bases between. CDR3 size: 12 residues. Germline V gives CDR1 MNHEY, CDR2 SMNVEV (reference sequence). Here the CDR3 DNA reads TGTGCCCGAGACCCCGCAGGGGAAAAACTGTTTTTT. This gives the protein CARDPAGEKLFF.

This clone was counted a few times. For the CDR3, the DNA is TGTGCCAGCAGCAGCAACAGGGGCAATGAGCAGTTCTTC. The encoded protein is CASSSNRGNEQFF. The chain combines TRBV11-3 with TRBJ2-1; 7 bases align to TRBD1. The CDR3 extends over 13 amino acids. With 5 bases clipped from V and 6 bases from J, the junction kept 4 bases outside the gene matches. CDR1 is SGHNT and CDR2 is YENEEA in the germline V gene. The whole variable domain, filled in from reference TRBV11-3 and TRBJ2-1, reads EAGVVQSPRYKIIEKKQPVAFWCNPISGHNTLYWYLQNLGQGPELLIRYENEEAVDDSQLPKDRFSAERLKGVDSTLKIQPAELGDSAVYLCASSSNRGNEQFFGPGTRLTVL.

The CDR3 nucleotides read TGTGCCAGCAAAGGTGGGGGCATCCAGCCCCAGCATTTT. Translating it yields CASKGGGIQPQHF. The V gene is TRBV6-1, the J gene TRBJ1-5, with a weak D call TRBD1 (6 bases). V dropped 7 bases and J dropped 7 bases, with 14 bases sitting between them. The germline V gene encodes CDR1 MNHNS and CDR2 SASEGT. This CDR3 contains 13 residues.

V usage is TRBV15 and J usage is TRBJ2-3; no clear D. There are 13 residues in the CDR3. Germline assignment: CDR1 LNHNV and CDR2 YYDKDF (reference sequence). The germline V and J ends were trimmed by 1 base and 3 bases, with 5 bases remaining between them. Here the CDR3 reads CATSRGPTDTQYF. DNA of the CDR3: TGTGCCACCAGCAGAGGGCCGACAGATACGCAGTATTTT.

Details on this clone: The junction departs from germline at one end; a sequencing error may be responsible. This chain joins TRBV10-3 and TRBJ1-1; possibly TRBD1 for D (5 bases). CDR1 and CDR2 from the germline V gene are ENHRY and SYGVKD. The CDR3 length is 14 residues. The CDR3 region has the DNA TGTGCCAGCAGTACCTCGACAGAGAACACTGAAGCTTTCTTT. It yields the protein CASSTSTENTEAFF.

The chain links TRBV7-6 to TRBJ2-7; maybe TRBD1 (5 bases). V was shortened by 5 bases and J by 2 bases, with 13 bases between the two germline ends. CDR3 size: 14 residues. The germline V gene has CDR1 SGHVS and CDR2 FNYEAQ. CDR3 in amino acids: CASSRVTGAYEQYF. CDR3 DNA: TGTGCCAGCAGCAGGGTTACAGGAGCCTACGAGCAGTACTTC.

The chain recombines TRBV4-1 with TRBJ2-5, with a tentative D call TRBD2 (7 bases). Trimming stripped 0 bases from V and 1 base from J, with 12 bases between. The CDR3 extends over 16 amino acids. CDR1 and CDR2 (germline): MGHRA, YSYEKL. CDR3: CASSQEGGPIQETQYF. The CDR3 DNA follows: TGCGCCAGCAGCCAAGAGGGGGGGCCTATCCAAGAGACCCAGTACTTC.

V is TRBV27 and J is TRBJ1-5; no firm D call. The ends were cut back, 5 bases at V and 4 bases at J, with 12 bases in the middle. Germline CDR1 reads MNHEY; CDR2 reads SMNVEV (reference sequence). The CDR3 runs to 14 residues. The CDR3 DNA follows: TGTGCCAGCAGTGCAGGAAATGGGAATCAGCCCCAGCATTTT. This gives the protein CASSAGNGNQPQHF.

The rearrangement uses TRBV4-1 and TRBJ2-1; 10 nucleotides align to TRBD1. Germline CDR1 reads MGHRA; CDR2 reads YSYEKL. This CDR3 contains 18 residues. V gave up 3 bases and J gave up 7 bases; unmatched junction bases: 15. In nucleotides, the CDR3 is TGCGCCAGCAGCCACCCACAGAGAGTCAGGACAGGGGGAAATGAGCAGTTCTTC. Residues: CASSHPQRVRTGGNEQFF.

The rearrangement joins TRBV11-2 to TRBJ2-5; 12 bases fit TRBD2. The CDR3 sequence is 16 residues long. V lost 1 base, J lost 4 bases, and 4 bases stayed unmatched. The V gene's germline CDR1 is SGHAT and CDR2 FQNNGV. CDR3: CASSLGTSGERETQYF. The CDR3 nucleotides are TGTGCCAGCAGCTTAGGGACTAGCGGGGAGCGAGAGACCCAGTACTTC.